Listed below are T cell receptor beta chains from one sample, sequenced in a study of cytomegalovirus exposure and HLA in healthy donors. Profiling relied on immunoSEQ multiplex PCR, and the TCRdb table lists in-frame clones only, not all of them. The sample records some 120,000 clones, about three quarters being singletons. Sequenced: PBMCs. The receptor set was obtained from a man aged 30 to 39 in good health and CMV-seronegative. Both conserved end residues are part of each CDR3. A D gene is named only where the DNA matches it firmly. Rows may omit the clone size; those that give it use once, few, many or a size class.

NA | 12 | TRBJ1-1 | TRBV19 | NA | CASISGYTEAFF | TGTGCCAGTATATCGGGGTATACTGAAGCTTTCTTT
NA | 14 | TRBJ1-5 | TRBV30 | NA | CAWSARASNQPQHF | TGTGCCTGGAGTGCCAGGGCTAGCAATCAGCCCCAGCATTTT
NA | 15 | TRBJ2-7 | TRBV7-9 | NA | CASSQTGFSSYEQYF | TGTGCCAGCAGCCAAACAGGGTTTAGCTCCTACGAGCAGTACTTC
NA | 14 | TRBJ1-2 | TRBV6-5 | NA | CASSYSPGDYGYTF | TGTGCCAGCAGTTACTCACCAGGGGACTATGGCTACACCTTC
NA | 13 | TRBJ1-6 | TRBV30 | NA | CAWNTGTDSPLHF | TGTGCCTGGAATACGGGTACGGATTCACCCCTCCACTTT
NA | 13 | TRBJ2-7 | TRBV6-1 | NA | CASSRSPPYEQYF | TGTGCCAGCAGTAGGAGCCCACCCTACGAGCAGTACTTC
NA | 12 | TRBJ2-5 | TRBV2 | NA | CASSEAGETQYF | TGTGCCAGCAGTGAAGCCGGAGAGACCCAGTACTTC
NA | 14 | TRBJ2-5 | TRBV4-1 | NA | CASSQDERQETQYF | TGCGCCAGCAGCCAAGACGAGCGCCAAGAGACCCAGTACTTC
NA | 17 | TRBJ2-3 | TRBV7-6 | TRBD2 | CASSLDWRGGYTDTQYF | TGTGCCAGCAGCTTAGACTGGCGGGGGGGCTACACAGATACGCAGTATTTT
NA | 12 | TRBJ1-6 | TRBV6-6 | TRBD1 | CASRTGGSPLHF | TGTGCCAGCAGGACAGGGGGCTCACCCCTCCACTTT
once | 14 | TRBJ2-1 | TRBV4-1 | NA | CASSQDHRGNEQFF | TGCGCCAGCAGCCAAGATCACCGGGGCAATGAGCAGTTCTTC
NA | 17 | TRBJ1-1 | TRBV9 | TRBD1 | CASSVDRRDRLNTEAFF | TGTGCCAGCAGCGTAGATCGTCGGGACAGACTGAACACTGAAGCTTTCTTT
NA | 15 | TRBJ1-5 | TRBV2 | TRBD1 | CASKIGDRGNQPQHF | TGTGCCAGCAAGATCGGCGACAGGGGAAATCAGCCCCAGCATTTT
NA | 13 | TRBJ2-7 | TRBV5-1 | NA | CASSLGGPYGQYF | TGCGCCAGCAGCCTGGGGGGCCCCTACGGGCAGTACTTC
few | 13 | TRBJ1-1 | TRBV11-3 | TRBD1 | CASSFAGGTEAFF | TGTGCCAGCAGCTTTGCAGGGGGGACTGAAGCTTTCTTT
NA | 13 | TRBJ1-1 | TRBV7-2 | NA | CASSHNLDTEAFF | TGTGCCAGCAGCCACAACCTTGACACTGAAGCTTTCTTT
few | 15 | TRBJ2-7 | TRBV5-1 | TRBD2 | CASSSTSGGNYEQYF | TGCGCCAGCAGCTCGACTAGCGGGGGGAACTACGAGCAGTACTTC
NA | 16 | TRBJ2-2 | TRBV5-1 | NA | CASSSDGQGGDGELFF | TGCGCCAGCAGCTCCGATGGGCAGGGCGGTGACGGGGAGCTGTTTTTT
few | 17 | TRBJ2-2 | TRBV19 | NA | CATIGRHTQGNTGELFF | TGTGCCACCATAGGCCGCCACACACAGGGGAACACCGGGGAGCTGTTTTTT
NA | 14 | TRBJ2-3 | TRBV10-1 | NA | CASSEETSTDTQYF | TGCGCCAGCAGTGAGGAGACTAGCACAGATACGCAGTATTTT
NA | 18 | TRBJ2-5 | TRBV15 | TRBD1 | CATSNYPDREYGQETQYF | TGTGCCACCAGCAACTACCCGGACAGGGAGTATGGGCAAGAGACCCAGTACTTC
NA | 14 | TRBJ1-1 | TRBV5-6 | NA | CASSFGLEFPEAFF | TGTGCCAGCAGCTTCGGACTAGAATTCCCTGAAGCTTTCTTT
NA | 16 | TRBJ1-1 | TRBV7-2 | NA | CASSPPGVIGVSEAFF | TGTGCCAGCAGCCCACCCGGGGTGATCGGGGTCTCTGAAGCTTTCTTT
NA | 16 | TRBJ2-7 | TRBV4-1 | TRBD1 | CASSQDRRDRGYEQYF | TGCGCCAGCAGCCAAGATCGGAGGGACAGGGGCTACGAGCAGTACTTC
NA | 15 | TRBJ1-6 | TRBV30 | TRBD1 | CAWSFARTGDSPLHF | TGTGCCTGGAGTTTCGCTAGGACAGGGGATTCACCCCTCCACTTT
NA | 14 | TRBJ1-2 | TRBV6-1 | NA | CASSEEVAYYGYTF | TGTGCCAGCAGTGAAGAAGTAGCTTACTATGGCTACACCTTC
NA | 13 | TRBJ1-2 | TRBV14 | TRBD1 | CASSPRQGRGYTF | TGTGCCAGCAGCCCCCGACAGGGTAGGGGCTACACCTTC
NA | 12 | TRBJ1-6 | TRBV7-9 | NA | CASSSVNSPLHF | TGTGCCAGCAGCTCCGTGAATTCACCCCTCCACTTT
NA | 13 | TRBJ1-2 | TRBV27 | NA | CASSFGQYYGYTF | TGTGCCAGCAGTTTCGGACAGTACTATGGCTACACCTTC
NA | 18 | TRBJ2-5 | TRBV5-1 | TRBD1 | CASSLGISDRALRETQYF | TGCGCCAGCAGCTTGGGTATTTCGGACAGGGCCCTTCGGGAGACCCAGTACTTC
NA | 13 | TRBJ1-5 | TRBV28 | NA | CASSLRGSQPQHF | TGTGCCAGCAGTTTAAGGGGTTCTCAGCCCCAGCATTTT
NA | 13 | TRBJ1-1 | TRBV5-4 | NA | CASSCPGNTEAFF | TGTGCCAGCAGCTGCCCGGGAAACACTGAAGCTTTCTTT
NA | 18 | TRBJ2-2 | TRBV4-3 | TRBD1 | CASSQDPRGTENTGELFF | TGCGCCAGCAGCCAAGATCCGAGGGGGACAGAGAACACCGGGGAGCTGTTTTTT
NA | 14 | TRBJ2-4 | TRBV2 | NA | CASSAILAKNIQYF | TGTGCCAGCAGCGCAATACTAGCCAAAAACATTCAGTACTTC
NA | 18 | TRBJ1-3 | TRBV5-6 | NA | CASSSTYTYRSPGNTIYF | TGTGCCAGCAGCTCAACTTATACCTACAGGAGCCCCGGAAACACCATATATTTT
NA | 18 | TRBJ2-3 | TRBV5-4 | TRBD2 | CASSLTPTRGGLTDTQYF | TGTGCCAGCAGTCTAACCCCCACCCGCGGGGGGCTCACAGATACGCAGTATTTT
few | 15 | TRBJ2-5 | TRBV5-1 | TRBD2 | CASSLSSSGEETQYF | TGCGCCAGCAGCTTATCATCTAGCGGGGAAGAGACCCAGTACTTC
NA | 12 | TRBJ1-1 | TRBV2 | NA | CASSNTGTEAFF | TGTGCCAGCAGTAACACAGGAACTGAAGCTTTCTTT
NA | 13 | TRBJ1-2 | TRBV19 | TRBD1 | CASSILGTGGYTF | TGTGCCAGTAGTATCCTCGGGACAGGAGGCTACACCTTC
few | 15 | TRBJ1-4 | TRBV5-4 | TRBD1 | CASSSDRVQPEKLFF | TGTGCCAGCAGTAGCGACAGGGTCCAACCAGAAAAACTGTTTTTT
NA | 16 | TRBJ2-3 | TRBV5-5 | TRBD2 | CASSLPSGGSTDTQYF | TGTGCCAGCAGCTTACCTAGCGGGGGGAGCACAGATACGCAGTATTTT
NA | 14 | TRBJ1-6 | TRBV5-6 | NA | CASSLVQGGSPLHF | TGTGCCAGCAGCTTGGTGCAGGGTGGTTCACCCCTCCACTTT
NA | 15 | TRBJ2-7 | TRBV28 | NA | CASSLSPRGSYEQYF | TGTGCCAGCAGTTTGAGCCCACGGGGATCCTACGAGCAGTACTTC
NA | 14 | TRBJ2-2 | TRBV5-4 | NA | CASSLDSNTGELFF | TGTGCCAGCAGCTTGGATAGCAACACCGGGGAGCTGTTTTTT
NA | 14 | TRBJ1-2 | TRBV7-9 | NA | CASSSRQTNYGYTF | TGTGCCAGCAGCTCTCGACAGACGAACTATGGCTACACCTTC
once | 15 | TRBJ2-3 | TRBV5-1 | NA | CASSSRPRVLDTQYF | TGCGCCAGCAGCTCACGCCCCCGGGTATTGGATACGCAGTATTTT
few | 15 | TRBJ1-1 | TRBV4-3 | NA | CASRLDPGGYTEAFF | TGCGCCAGCAGGCTCGACCCGGGAGGGTACACTGAAGCTTTCTTT
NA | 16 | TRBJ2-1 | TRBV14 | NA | CASSQGRGMSYNEQFF | TGTGCCAGCAGCCAGGGGAGGGGGATGTCCTACAATGAGCAGTTCTTC
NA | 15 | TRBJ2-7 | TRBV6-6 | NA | CASRPTGGDFLEQYF | TGTGCCAGCAGGCCAACAGGGGGGGACTTTCTCGAGCAGTACTTC
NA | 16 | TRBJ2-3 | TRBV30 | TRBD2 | CAWSVGAGGLTDTQYF | TGTGCCTGGAGTGTTGGGGCGGGGGGGCTTACAGATACGCAGTATTTT
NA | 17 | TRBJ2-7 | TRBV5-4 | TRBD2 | CASSLAVRAGGGYEQYF | TGTGCCAGCAGCTTGGCGGTTCGCGCGGGGGGAGGCTACGAGCAGTACTTC
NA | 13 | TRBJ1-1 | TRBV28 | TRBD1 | CASSSPGQGEAFF | TGTGCCAGCAGTTCCCCGGGACAGGGTGAAGCTTTCTTT
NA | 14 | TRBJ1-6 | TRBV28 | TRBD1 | CASRFRGPNSPLHF | TGTGCCAGCCGGTTCAGGGGGCCGAATTCACCCCTCCACTTT
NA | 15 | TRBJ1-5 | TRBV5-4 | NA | CASSLDRAVNQPQHF | TGTGCCAGCAGCTTGGACAGGGCTGTCAATCAGCCCCAGCATTTT
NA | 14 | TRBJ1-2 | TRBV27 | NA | CASSFGTSFGGYTF | TGTGCCAGCAGTTTCGGGACTTCTTTTGGCGGCTACACCTTC
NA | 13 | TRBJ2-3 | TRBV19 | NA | CASSMVDGDTQYF | TGTGCCAGTAGTATGGTAGACGGGGATACGCAGTATTTT
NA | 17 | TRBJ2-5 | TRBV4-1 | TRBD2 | CASSHSTAGGVQETQYF | TGCGCCAGCAGCCATTCCACAGCCGGGGGGGTCCAAGAGACCCAGTACTTC
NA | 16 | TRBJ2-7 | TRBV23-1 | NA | CASSQSVRHSSYEQYF | TGCGCCAGCAGTCAATCGGTGCGGCATAGCTCCTACGAGCAGTACTTC
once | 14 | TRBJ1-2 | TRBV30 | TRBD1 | CAWTRGQIRWGYTF | TGTGCCTGGACCAGGGGGCAAATTCGGTGGGGCTACACCTTC